This TCR beta chain was observed in a study of blood T cell repertoires in COVID-19. Turning to the study itself: Whether acute or convalescent, the COVID-19 samples came from the United States, Italy and Spain.

In the study's own analysis: By means of reference gene primer amplification, nucleated cell counts were estimated. Method: immunoSEQ multiplex PCR; TCRdb's copy keeps in-frame clones and lacks some. That table gives V, J and clone size, and the DNA gave D and trimming. The sample includes some 75,000 clones, 70% to 90% of them seen just once. The germline V gene has CDR1 SGHRS and CDR2 YFSETQ. The CDR3 is 17 residues long. V trimming: 0 bases; J trimming: 4 bases; junction bases outside the gene matches: 10. The rearrangement joins TRBV5-1 to TRBJ2-7; 10 bases line up with TRBD1. The source is a man in his sixties or seventies with active or convalescent COVID-19. Sequencing was carried out using peripheral blood. Written as DNA, the CDR3 is TGCGCCAGCAGCTTGGGAGGGGCCCGGGACAGGGGATACGAGCAGTACTTC. It is translated as CASSLGGARDRGYEQYF.